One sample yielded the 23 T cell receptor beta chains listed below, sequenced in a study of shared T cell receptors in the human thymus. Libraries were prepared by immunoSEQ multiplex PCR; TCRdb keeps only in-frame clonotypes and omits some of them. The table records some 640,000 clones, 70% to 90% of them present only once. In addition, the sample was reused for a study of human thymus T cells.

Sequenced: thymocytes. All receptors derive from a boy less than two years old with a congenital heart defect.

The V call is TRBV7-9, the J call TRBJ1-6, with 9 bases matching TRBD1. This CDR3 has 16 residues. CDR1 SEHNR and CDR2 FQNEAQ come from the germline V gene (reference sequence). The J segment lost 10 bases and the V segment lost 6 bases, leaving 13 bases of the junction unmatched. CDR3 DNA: TGTGCCAGCAGACGGAATCCACAGGGGGCTTGGTCACCCCTCCACTTT. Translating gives CASRRNPQGAWSPLHF.

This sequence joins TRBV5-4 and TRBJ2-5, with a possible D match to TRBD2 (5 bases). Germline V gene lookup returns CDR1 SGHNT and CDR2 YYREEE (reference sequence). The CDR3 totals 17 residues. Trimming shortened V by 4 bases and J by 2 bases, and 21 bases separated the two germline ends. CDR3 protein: CASSRLLALREQETQYF. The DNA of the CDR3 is TGTGCCAGCAGCCGACTGCTGGCCCTGAGGGAACAAGAGACCCAGTACTTC. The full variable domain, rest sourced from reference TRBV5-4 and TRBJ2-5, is ETGVTQSPTHLIKTRGQQVTLRCSSQSGHNTVSWYQQALGQGPQFIFQYYREEENGRGNFPPRFSGLQFPNYSSELNVNALELDDSALYLCASSRLLALREQETQYFGPGTRLLVL.

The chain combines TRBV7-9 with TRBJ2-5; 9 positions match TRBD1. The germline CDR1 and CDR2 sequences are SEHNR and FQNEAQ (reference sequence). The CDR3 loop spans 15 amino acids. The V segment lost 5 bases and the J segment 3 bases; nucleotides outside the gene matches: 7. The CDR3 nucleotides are TGTGCCAGCAGCCCCCTACGGACAGGGGAAGAGACCCAGTACTTC. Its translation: CASSPLRTGEETQYF.

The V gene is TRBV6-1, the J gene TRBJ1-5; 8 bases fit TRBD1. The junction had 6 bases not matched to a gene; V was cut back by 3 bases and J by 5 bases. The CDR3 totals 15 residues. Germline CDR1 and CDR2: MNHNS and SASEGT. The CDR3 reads CASSEDRVGYQPQHF. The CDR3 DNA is TGTGCCAGCAGTGAGGACAGGGTCGGGTATCAGCCCCAGCATTTT.

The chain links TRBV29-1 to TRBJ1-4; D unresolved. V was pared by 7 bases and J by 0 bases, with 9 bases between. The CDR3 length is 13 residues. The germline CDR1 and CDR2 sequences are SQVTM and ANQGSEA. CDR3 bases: TGCAGCGCACAGAGAGCAACTAATGAAAAACTGTTTTTT. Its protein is CSAQRATNEKLFF.

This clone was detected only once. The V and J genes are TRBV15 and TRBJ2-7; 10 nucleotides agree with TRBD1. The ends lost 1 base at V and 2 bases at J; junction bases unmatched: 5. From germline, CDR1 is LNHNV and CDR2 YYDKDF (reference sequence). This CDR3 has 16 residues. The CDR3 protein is CATSRGRDRGPYEQYF. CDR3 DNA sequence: TGTGCCACCAGCAGAGGGCGCGACAGGGGGCCCTACGAGCAGTACTTC.

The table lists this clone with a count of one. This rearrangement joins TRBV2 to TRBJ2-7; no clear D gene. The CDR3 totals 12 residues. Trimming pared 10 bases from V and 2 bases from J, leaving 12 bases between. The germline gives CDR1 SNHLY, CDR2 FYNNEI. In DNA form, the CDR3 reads TGTGCCATTAAACAAGAACCCTACGAGCAGTACTTC. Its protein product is CAIKQEPYEQYF.

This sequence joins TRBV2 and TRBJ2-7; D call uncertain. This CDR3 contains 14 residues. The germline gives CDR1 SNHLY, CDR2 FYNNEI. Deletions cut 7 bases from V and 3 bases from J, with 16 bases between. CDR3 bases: TGTGCCAGCAATAATTGGGCCAGTCGCTACGAGCAGTACTTC. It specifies CASNNWASRYEQYF.

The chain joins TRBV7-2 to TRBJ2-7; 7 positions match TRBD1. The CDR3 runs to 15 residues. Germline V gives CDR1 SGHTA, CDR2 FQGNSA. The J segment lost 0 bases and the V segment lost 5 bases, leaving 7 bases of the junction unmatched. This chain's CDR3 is CASSQGQSSSYEQYV. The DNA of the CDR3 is TGTGCCAGCAGCCAGGGACAGTCCTCCTCCTACGAGCAGTACGTC.

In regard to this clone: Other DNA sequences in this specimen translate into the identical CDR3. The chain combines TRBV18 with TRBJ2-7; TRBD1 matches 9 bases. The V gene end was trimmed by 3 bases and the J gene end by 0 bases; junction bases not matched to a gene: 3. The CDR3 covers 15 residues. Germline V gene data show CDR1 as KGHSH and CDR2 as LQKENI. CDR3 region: CASSPDRGSSYEQYF. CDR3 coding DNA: TGTGCCAGCTCACCGGACAGGGGTAGCTCCTACGAGCAGTACTTC.

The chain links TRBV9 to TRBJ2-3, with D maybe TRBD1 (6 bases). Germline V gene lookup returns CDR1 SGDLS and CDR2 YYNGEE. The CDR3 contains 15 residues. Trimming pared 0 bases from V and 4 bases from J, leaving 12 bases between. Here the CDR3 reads CASSVGAGASDTQYF. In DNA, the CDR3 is TGTGCCAGCAGCGTAGGGGCAGGGGCCTCAGATACGCAGTATTTT.

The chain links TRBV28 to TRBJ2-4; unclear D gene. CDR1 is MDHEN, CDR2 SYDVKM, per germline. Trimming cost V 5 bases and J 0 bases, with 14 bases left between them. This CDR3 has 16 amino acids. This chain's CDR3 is CASSESRHIAKNIQYF. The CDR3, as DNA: TGTGCCAGCAGTGAGAGCAGACACATAGCCAAAAACATTCAGTACTTC. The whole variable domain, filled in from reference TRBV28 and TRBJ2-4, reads DVKVTQSSRYLVKRTGEKVFLECVQDMDHENMFWYRQDPGLGLRLIYFSYDVKMKEKGDIPEGYSVSREKKERFSLILESASTNQTSMYLCASSESRHIAKNIQYFGAGTRLSVL.

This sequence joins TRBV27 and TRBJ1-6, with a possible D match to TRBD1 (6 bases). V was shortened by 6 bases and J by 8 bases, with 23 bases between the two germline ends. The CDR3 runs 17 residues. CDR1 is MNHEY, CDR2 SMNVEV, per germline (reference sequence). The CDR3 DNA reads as TGTGCCAGCAGCCCTCCGGGGGGCCTAAGGAAAGATTCACCCCTCCACTTT. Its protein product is CASSPPGGLRKDSPLHF.

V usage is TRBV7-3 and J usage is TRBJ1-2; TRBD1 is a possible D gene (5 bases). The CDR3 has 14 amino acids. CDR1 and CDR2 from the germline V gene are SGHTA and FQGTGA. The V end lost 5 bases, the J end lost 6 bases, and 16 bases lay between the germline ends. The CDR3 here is CASSPGGGRDGYTF. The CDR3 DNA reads TGTGCCAGCAGCCCCGGGGGTGGGAGGGATGGCTACACCTTC.

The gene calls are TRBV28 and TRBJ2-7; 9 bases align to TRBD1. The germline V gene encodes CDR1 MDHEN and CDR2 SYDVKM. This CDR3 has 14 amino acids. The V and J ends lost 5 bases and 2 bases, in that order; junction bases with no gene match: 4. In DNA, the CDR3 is TGTGCCAGCAGTGGGACAGGGTCTACCTACGAGCAGTACTTC. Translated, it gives CASSGTGSTYEQYF.

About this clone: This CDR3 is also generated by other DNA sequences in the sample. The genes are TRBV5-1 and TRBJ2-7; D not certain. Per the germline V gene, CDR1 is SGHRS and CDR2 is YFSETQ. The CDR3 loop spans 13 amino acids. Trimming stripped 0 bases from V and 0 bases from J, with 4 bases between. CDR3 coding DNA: TGCGCCAGCAGCTTGGCCGGCTCCTACGAGCAGTACTTC. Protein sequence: CASSLAGSYEQYF.

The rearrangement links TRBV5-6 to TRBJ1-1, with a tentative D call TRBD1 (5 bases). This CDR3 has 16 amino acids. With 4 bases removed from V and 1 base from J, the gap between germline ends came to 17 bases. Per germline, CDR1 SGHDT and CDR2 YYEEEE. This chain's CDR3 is CASSRWGGRANTEAFF. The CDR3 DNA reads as TGTGCCAGCAGCAGGTGGGGGGGTAGGGCGAACACTGAAGCTTTCTTT.

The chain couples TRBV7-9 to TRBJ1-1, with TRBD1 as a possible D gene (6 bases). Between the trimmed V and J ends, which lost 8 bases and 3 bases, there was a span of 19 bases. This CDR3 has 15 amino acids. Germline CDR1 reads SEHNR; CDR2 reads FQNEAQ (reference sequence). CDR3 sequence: CASSPPGGLDTEAFF. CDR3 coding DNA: TGTGCCAGCTCACCCCCGGGGGGGCTTGACACTGAAGCTTTCTTT.

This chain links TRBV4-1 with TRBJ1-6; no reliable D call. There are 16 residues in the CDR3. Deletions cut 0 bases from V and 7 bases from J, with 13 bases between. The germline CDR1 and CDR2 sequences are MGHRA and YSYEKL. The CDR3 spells CASSQENITENSPLHF. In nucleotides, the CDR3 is TGCGCCAGCAGCCAAGAGAACATCACAGAGAATTCACCCCTCCACTTT.

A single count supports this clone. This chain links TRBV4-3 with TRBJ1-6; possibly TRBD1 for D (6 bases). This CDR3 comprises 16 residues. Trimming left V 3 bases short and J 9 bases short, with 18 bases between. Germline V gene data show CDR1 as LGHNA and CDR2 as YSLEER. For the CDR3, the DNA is TGCGCCAGCAGCCACCAAGCCGACAGGCGGACTTCACCCCTCCACTTT. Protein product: CASSHQADRRTSPLHF.

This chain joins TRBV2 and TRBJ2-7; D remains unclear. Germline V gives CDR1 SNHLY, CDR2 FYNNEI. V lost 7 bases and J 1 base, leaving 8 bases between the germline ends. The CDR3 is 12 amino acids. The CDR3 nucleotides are TGTGCCAGCATAGACATGTCCTACGAGCAGTACTTC. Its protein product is CASIDMSYEQYF.

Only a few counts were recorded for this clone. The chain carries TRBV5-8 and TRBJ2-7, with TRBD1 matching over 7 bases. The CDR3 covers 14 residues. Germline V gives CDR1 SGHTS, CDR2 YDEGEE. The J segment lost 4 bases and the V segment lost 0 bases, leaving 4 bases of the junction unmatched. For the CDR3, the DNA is TGTGCCAGCAGCTTGGTCCAGGGGGAGTACGAGCAGTACTTC. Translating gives CASSLVQGEYEQYF. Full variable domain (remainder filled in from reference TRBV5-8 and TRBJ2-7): EAGVTQSPTHLIKTRGQQATLRCSPISGHTSVYWYQQALGLGLQFLLWYDEGEERNRGNFPPRFSGRQFPNYSSELNVNALELEDSALYLCASSLVQGEYEQYFGPGTRLTVT.

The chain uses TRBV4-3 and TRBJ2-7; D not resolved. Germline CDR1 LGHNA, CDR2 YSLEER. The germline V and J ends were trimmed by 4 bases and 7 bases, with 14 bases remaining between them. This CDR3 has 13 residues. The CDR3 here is CASSLGSSSEQYF. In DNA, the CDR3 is TGCGCCAGCAGCCTCGGGTCTTCGTCGGAGCAGTACTTC.